This T cell receptor (beta chain) was recorded in a study of graft-versus-host responses after intestinal transplantation. The repertoire was sequenced with immunoSEQ multiplex PCR; TCRdb's copy has only in-frame clones and lacks some. Counted here are approximately 63,000 clones, almost 95% occurring once; the ten biggest clones make up under 0.45%. V was clipped by 4 bases and J by 4 bases, with 10 bases between them. Germline loops: CDR1 MNHEY, CDR2 SVGAGI. This CDR3 spans 14 amino acids. Notes on this clone: The antigen is undetermined.

The sample here was unstimulated CD4+ T cells sorted from spleen or lymph node cells, taken before transplant. This sequence was found in a human donor who was the organ donor for an intestinal transplant. V gene TRBV6-5 combines with J gene TRBJ2-2; D unresolved. Written as DNA, the CDR3 is TGTGCCAGCAGTTGGTTTCTGGGCACCGGGGAGCTGTTTTTT. Amino acid sequence: CASSWFLGTGELFF.